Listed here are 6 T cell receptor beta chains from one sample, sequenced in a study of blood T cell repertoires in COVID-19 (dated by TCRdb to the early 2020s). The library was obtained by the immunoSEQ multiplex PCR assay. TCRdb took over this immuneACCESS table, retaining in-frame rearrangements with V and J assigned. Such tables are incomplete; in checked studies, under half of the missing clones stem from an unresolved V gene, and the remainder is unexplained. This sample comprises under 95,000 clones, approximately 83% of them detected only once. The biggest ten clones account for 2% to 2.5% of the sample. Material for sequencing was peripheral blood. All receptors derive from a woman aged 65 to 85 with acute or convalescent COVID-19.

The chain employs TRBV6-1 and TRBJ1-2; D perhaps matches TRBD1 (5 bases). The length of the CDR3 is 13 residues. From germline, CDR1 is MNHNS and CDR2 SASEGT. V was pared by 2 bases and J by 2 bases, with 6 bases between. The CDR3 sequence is CASSESGNYGYTF. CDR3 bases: TGTGCCAGCAGTGAATCAGGGAACTATGGCTACACCTTC.

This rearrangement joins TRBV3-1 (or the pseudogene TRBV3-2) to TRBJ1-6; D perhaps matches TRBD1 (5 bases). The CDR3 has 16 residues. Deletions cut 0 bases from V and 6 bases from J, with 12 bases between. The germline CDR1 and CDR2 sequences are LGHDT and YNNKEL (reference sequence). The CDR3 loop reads CASSQELGAGNSPLHF. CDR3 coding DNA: TGTGCCAGCAGCCAAGAGCTAGGGGCCGGTAATTCACCCCTCCACTTT.

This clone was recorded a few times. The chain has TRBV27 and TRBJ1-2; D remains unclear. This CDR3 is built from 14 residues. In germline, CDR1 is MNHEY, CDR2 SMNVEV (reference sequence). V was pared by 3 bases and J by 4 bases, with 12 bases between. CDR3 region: CASSFRETSYGYTF. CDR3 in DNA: TGTGCCAGCAGTTTCCGGGAGACATCCTATGGCTACACCTTC.

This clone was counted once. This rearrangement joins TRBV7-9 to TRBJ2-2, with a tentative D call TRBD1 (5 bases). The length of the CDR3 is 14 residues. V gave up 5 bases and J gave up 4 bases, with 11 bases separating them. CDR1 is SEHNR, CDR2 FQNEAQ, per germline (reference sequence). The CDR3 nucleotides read TGTGCCAGCAGCCCGACCCAGGGCACCGGGGAGCTGTTTTTT. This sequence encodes CASSPTQGTGELFF. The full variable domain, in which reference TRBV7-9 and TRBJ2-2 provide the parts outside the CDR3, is DTGVSQNPRHKITKRGQNVTFRCDPISEHNRLYWYRQTLGQGPEFLTYFQNEAQLEKSRLLSDRFSAERPKGSFSTLEIQRTEQGDSAMYLCASSPTQGTGELFFGEGSRLTVL.

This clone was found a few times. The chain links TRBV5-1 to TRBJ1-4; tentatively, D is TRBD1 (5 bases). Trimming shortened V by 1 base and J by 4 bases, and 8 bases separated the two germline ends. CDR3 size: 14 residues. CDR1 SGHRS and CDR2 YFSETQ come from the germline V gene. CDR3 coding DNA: TGCGCCAGCAGCTTGTCCGGGGGTAATGAAAAACTGTTTTTT. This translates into CASSLSGGNEKLFF.

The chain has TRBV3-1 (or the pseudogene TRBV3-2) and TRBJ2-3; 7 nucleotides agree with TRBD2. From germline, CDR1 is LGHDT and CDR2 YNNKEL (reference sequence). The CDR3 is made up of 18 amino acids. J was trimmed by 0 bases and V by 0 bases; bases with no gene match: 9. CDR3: CASSQDLGGGSSTDTQYF. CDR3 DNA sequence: TGTGCCAGCAGCCAAGATCTGGGGGGGGGATCTAGCACAGATACGCAGTATTTT.